This entry lists 24 T cell receptor beta chains sequenced from one sample in a study of CD8 T cells in Susac syndrome. The RNA input was about 0.5 to 1 ug, and it was reverse transcribed with random hexamers. Each CDR3 protein is one row after TCRdb ran MiXCR on the immunoSEQ multiplex PCR reads. Of about 70,000 distinct CDR3 sequences listed, roughly 95% are singletons. Material for sequencing was CD4+ T cells from PBMCs. These receptor sequences come from a human donor with multiple sclerosis.

The chain uses TRBV29-1 and TRBJ2-5; maybe TRBD1 (6 bases). From germline, CDR1 is SQVTM and CDR2 ANQGSEA. Between the trimmed V and J ends, which lost 6 bases and 0 bases, there was a span of 8 bases. CDR3 length: 12 amino acids. CDR3 DNA: TGCAGCGTCCGGACAGACCAAGAGACCCAGTACTTC. It translates to CSVRTDQETQYF.

The V call is TRBV7-2, the J call TRBJ2-3; D is ambiguous. The CDR3 runs to 15 residues. CDR1 and CDR2 (germline): SGHTA, FQGNSA. Trimming pared 1 base from V and 0 bases from J, leaving 8 bases between. CDR3 sequence (DNA): TGTGCCAGCAGCTTAGGGACCGCCAGCACAGATACGCAGTATTTT. This encodes CASSLGTASTDTQYF.

The chain has TRBV7-2 and TRBJ2-5, with 10 bases matching TRBD2. The CDR3 loop spans 16 amino acids. After removal of 1 base from V and 4 bases from J, the junction contained 6 bases not matched to a gene. The germline V gene has CDR1 SGHTA and CDR2 FQGNSA. DNA of the CDR3: TGTGCCAGCAGCTTAGATGAGCGGGGGGGCCGAGAGACCCAGTACTTC. Translation: CASSLDERGGRETQYF.

The CDR3 region is CASSLEGRSSTDTQYF. CDR3 coding DNA: TGTGCCAGCAGCTTAGAGGGGAGGTCTAGCACAGATACGCAGTATTTT. The chain carries TRBV7-2 and TRBJ2-3; D may be TRBD2 (6 bases). The germline gives CDR1 SGHTA, CDR2 FQGNSA. CDR3 length: 16 amino acids. The V end lost 1 base, the J end lost 0 bases, and 11 bases lay between the germline ends. Based on the CDR3 plus reference TRBV7-2 and TRBJ2-3, the full variable domain is GAGVSQSPSNKVTEKGKDVELRCDPISGHTALYWYRQSLGQGLEFLIYFQGNSAPDKSGLPSDRFSAERTGGSVSTLTIQRTQQEDSAVYLCASSLEGRSSTDTQYFGPGTRLTVL.

The chain carries TRBV4-1 and TRBJ1-5; D not resolved. Germline V gene lookup returns CDR1 MGHRA and CDR2 YSYEKL. Trimming took off 0 bases at V and 4 bases at J, with 13 bases between the two ends. The CDR3 has 16 amino acids. The CDR3 nucleotides are TGCGCCAGCAGCCAAGAGGATCGGGGTGGAAATCAGCCCCAGCATTTT. Amino acids: CASSQEDRGGNQPQHF.

CDR3: CASSRLGGYNEQFF. In DNA form, the CDR3 reads TGTGCCAGCAGCCGGTTGGGGGGGTACAATGAGCAGTTCTTC. This chain links TRBV6-6 with TRBJ2-1; 7 bases fit TRBD2. CDR1 is MNHNY, CDR2 SVGAGI, per germline (reference sequence). CDR3 length: 14 amino acids. The V and J ends lost 6 bases and 4 bases, in that order; junction bases with no gene match: 6.

This sequence joins TRBV12-3 or TRBV12-4 and TRBJ2-7; 9 positions agree with TRBD1. J lost 0 bases, V lost 5 bases, and 5 bases had no gene match. This CDR3 spans 15 amino acids. The CDR3 DNA follows: TGTGCCAGCAGTCCAACAGGGGGCAGCTCCTACGAGCAGTACTTC. Its translation: CASSPTGGSSYEQYF.

The CDR3 reads CSVERVAVNQETQYF. Written as DNA, the CDR3 is TGCAGCGTTGAAAGGGTAGCGGTGAACCAAGAGACCCAGTACTTC. This rearrangement joins TRBV29-1 to TRBJ2-5; tentative D call: TRBD2 (6 bases). V dropped 2 bases and J dropped 0 bases, with 13 bases sitting between them. CDR1 is SQVTM, CDR2 ANQGSEA, per germline. The CDR3 length is 15 residues.

The V gene is TRBV24-1, the J gene TRBJ2-1, with D perhaps matching TRBD1 or TRBD2 (7 bases each). The germline V gene encodes CDR1 KGHDR and CDR2 SFDVKD. The length of the CDR3 is 13 residues. Trimming took 3 bases from V and 15 from J, leaving 17 bases between them. CDR3 coding DNA: TGTGCCACCAGTGATAGAGTCAGGGGGGGGATGTTCTTC. Translation gives CATSDRVRGGMFF.

The chain links TRBV11-1 to TRBJ2-7; D possibly corresponds to TRBD1 (7 bases). V lost 5 bases to trimming and J lost 3 bases, with 11 bases between them. This CDR3 is 13 amino acids long. Germline V gives CDR1 SGHAT, CDR2 FQDESV (reference sequence). The CDR3 sequence: CASSAGQFYEQYF. In DNA, the CDR3 is TGTGCCAGCAGCGCGGGACAGTTCTACGAGCAGTACTTC.

V gene TRBV7-2 combines with J gene TRBJ2-3; a possible D gene is TRBD1 (5 bases). CDR3 length equals 17 residues. Germline V lookup: CDR1 SGHTA, CDR2 FQGNSA. The germline V and J ends were trimmed by 4 bases and 1 base, with 18 bases remaining between them. The chain's CDR3 is CASSSQWGGGGTDTQYF. DNA for the CDR3: TGTGCCAGCAGCTCCCAATGGGGCGGCGGTGGCACAGATACGCAGTATTTT.

The genes are TRBV6-5 and TRBJ2-7, with a weak D call TRBD1 (6 bases). V was pared by 6 bases and J by 4 bases, with 16 bases between. The CDR3 loop spans 14 amino acids. Germline CDR1 is MNHEY and CDR2 is SVGAGI. Here the CDR3 DNA reads TGTGCCAGCAGACGAACAGGGTCGTCGTACGAGCAGTACTTC. Translated, it gives CASRRTGSSYEQYF.

The sample holds one count of this clonotype. The gene calls are TRBV7-2 and TRBJ2-1; D not certain. Germline V gene data show CDR1 as SGHTA and CDR2 as FQGNSA. The CDR3 has 15 residues. V lost 1 base and J 2 bases, leaving 9 bases between the germline ends. The CDR3 here is CASSLDFRTYNEQFF. The CDR3, as DNA: TGTGCCAGCAGCTTAGACTTCAGGACCTACAATGAGCAGTTCTTC.

The chain links TRBV10-2 to TRBJ2-5; unclear D gene. The CDR3 sequence is 11 residues long. Trimming pared 6 bases from V and 3 bases from J, leaving 5 bases between. CDR1 and CDR2 from the germline V gene are WSHSY and SAAADI. CDR3 DNA sequence: TGCGCCAGCAGAATTGAAGAGACCCAGTACTTC. Translation gives CASRIEETQYF.

The CDR3 reads CASSPDSADPNYGYTF. The DNA for the CDR3 is TGCGCCAGCAGCCCGGACAGCGCAGACCCTAACTATGGCTACACCTTC. V is TRBV5-1 and J is TRBJ1-2, with TRBD1 as a possible D gene (6 bases). Germline assignment: CDR1 SGHRS and CDR2 YFSETQ. V was shortened by 4 bases and J by 0 bases, with 16 bases between the two germline ends. The CDR3 consists of 16 residues.

This rearrangement joins TRBV4-2 to TRBJ1-6; D is ambiguous. Per the germline V gene, CDR1 is LGHNA and CDR2 is YNFKEQ. V shed 1 base and J shed 13 bases, with 5 bases lying between them. The CDR3 is made up of 11 amino acids. The CDR3 here is CASSQVGPLHF. CDR3 DNA: TGTGCCAGCAGCCAAGTCGGCCCCCTCCACTTT.

The chain couples TRBV12-3 or TRBV12-4 to TRBJ1-6; D is possibly TRBD1 (5 bases). The CDR3 is 15 residues long. V shed 2 bases and J shed 6 bases, with 11 bases lying between them. In DNA form, the CDR3 reads TGTGCCAGCAGTTTACAGGGAGGCGGTAATTCACCCCTCCACTTT. Translating gives CASSLQGGGNSPLHF.

This chain uses TRBV2 with TRBJ1-5, with TRBD1 matching over 8 bases. Germline CDR1 is SNHLY and CDR2 is FYNNEI. V gave up 5 bases and J gave up 2 bases; unmatched junction bases: 2. CDR3 length equals 14 residues. CDR3 in DNA: TGTGCCAGCAGTTGGGGACAGGGCAATCAGCCCCAGCATTTT. Its protein product is CASSWGQGNQPQHF.

The gene calls are TRBV5-1 and TRBJ1-5; 7 bases match TRBD1. The CDR3 is made up of 16 amino acids. The trim removed 4 bases at V and 1 base at J, leaving 8 bases unmatched. Per the germline V gene, CDR1 is SGHRS and CDR2 is YFSETQ. CDR3 in DNA: TGCGCCAGCAGCGAAACAGGGGTCGTCAGCAATCAGCCCCAGCATTTT. It encodes CASSETGVVSNQPQHF.

This rearrangement joins TRBV20-1 to TRBJ2-7; D not certain. Looked up from germline, CDR1 is DFQATT and CDR2 is SNEGSKA (reference sequence). The germline V and J ends were trimmed by 4 bases and 2 bases, with 12 bases remaining between them. The CDR3 loop spans 13 amino acids. In nucleotides, the CDR3 is TGCAGTGCTACCCCCGACATTACCTACGAGCAGTACTTC. Protein sequence: CSATPDITYEQYF.

The chain employs TRBV5-4 and TRBJ1-2; D not certain. Trimming took 4 bases from V and 4 from J, leaving 20 bases between them. Germline values: CDR1 SGHNT, CDR2 YYREEE (reference sequence). This CDR3 contains 16 residues. The CDR3 DNA sequence: TGTGCCAGCAGCCCCCGAACCCAAGGCAGCAGCTATGGCTACACCTTC. Protein product: CASSPRTQGSSYGYTF.

This chain joins TRBV6-6 and TRBJ2-5; no clear D. The CDR3 is made up of 12 amino acids. Germline values: CDR1 MNHNY, CDR2 SVGAGI (reference sequence). Between the trimmed V and J ends, which lost 6 bases and 3 bases, there was a span of 8 bases. CDR3 amino acids: CASRYQKETQYF. CDR3 coding DNA: TGTGCCAGCAGGTACCAAAAAGAGACCCAGTACTTC.

The CDR3 bases are TGTGCCAGCTCAACGGACAGGGGGCAGCCCCAGCATTTT. Its protein product is CASSTDRGQPQHF. The gene calls are TRBV18 and TRBJ1-5, with 10 bases identical to TRBD1. There are 13 residues in the CDR3. J was trimmed by 7 bases and V by 5 bases; bases with no gene match: 2. CDR1 is KGHSH and CDR2 is LQKENI in the germline V gene.

V is TRBV5-1 and J is TRBJ2-1; D remains ambiguous. Germline V gene data show CDR1 as SGHRS and CDR2 as YFSETQ. Trimming took 3 bases from V and 10 from J, leaving 14 bases between them. This CDR3 is built from 13 residues. The CDR3 protein is CASSYISAGEQFF. The CDR3 DNA reads as TGCGCCAGCAGCTACATTTCCGCTGGCGAGCAGTTCTTC.